These 17 T cell receptor beta chains were sequenced from one sample in a study of regulatory T cells in long-lasting Graves disease. The time point: persistent/refractory GD, antithyroid drugs over 5 years with positive TRAb. The TCR library was made from RNA extracted from PBMCs. Construction of TCR beta libraries relied on iRepertoire HTBI primers and on Arm-PCR targeting CDR3 regions. TCRdb processed the multiplex PCR reads anew with MiXCR; each CDR3 protein has one entry. This table has around 340,000 distinct CDR3 sequences, around a fifth appearing once. The specimen comprised peripheral blood mononuclear cells (PBMCs), sampled when the disease was refractory, from a patient treated with antithyroid drugs. Receptors originate from a female donor with Graves disease.

This clonotype was seen ten or more times. The gene calls are TRBV6-5 and TRBJ1-1, with D perhaps matching TRBD1 (5 bases). V lost 0 bases, J lost 1 base, and 12 bases lay in between. Germline V gene sequence: CDR1 MNHEY, CDR2 SVGAGI. This CDR3 has 16 residues. CDR3 in amino acids: CASSYSRQGPNTEAFF. The CDR3 nucleotides are TGTGCCAGCAGTTACTCGAGGCAGGGCCCGAACACTGAAGCTTTCTTT.

This clonotype has at least ten counts. The chain couples TRBV6-1 to TRBJ1-2; D may be TRBD1 (5 bases). Germline-derived CDR1 and CDR2 are MNHNS and SASEGT. This CDR3 is built from 14 residues. Deletions cut 6 bases from V and 2 bases from J, with 13 bases between. The CDR3 is CASRTGGLNYGYTF. In DNA form, the CDR3 reads TGTGCCAGCAGGACGGGGGGGTTAAACTATGGCTACACCTTC.

The rearrangement links TRBV6-1 to TRBJ1-1; D is ambiguous. Germline CDR1 is MNHNS and CDR2 is SASEGT. The CDR3 consists of 13 residues. Trimming left V 6 bases short and J 3 bases short, with 11 bases between. As DNA, the CDR3 is TGTGCCAGCAGGCGAGGCAGGCACACTGAAGCTTTCTTT. Amino acids: CASRRGRHTEAFF.

Ten or more counts support this clonotype. The chain combines TRBV7-2 with TRBJ2-5, with D perhaps matching TRBD1 (6 bases). The CDR3 has 13 amino acids. Germline assignment: CDR1 SGHTA and CDR2 FQGNSA. V was trimmed by 4 bases and J by 3 bases, leaving 9 bases between them. CDR3 amino acids: CASSWTVKETQYF. The CDR3 bases are TGTGCCAGCAGCTGGACAGTCAAAGAGACCCAGTACTTC.

In its sample, this clonotype was seen many times. The chain recombines TRBV12-3 or TRBV12-4 with TRBJ1-5; D not resolved. The ends were cut back, 6 bases at V and 9 bases at J, with 15 bases in the middle. CDR3 length equals 13 residues. The CDR3 sequence: CASSEIGDGPQHF. The CDR3 DNA is TGTGCCAGCAGCGAGATAGGAGATGGGCCCCAGCATTTT.

This clonotype was counted at least ten times. This rearrangement joins TRBV6-2 or TRBV6-3 to TRBJ1-2; D might be TRBD1 (5 bases). This CDR3 is 15 amino acids long. Germline V gives CDR1 MNHEY, CDR2 SVGEGT. The V end was cut by 0 bases, the J end by 7 bases, with 15 bases between. In DNA, the CDR3 is TGTGCCAGCAGTTACTCTGGCAAGGGCCAGGGTGGCTACACCTTC. Its translation is CASSYSGKGQGGYTF.

Regarding this clonotype: This may be a read error: a much more frequent sequence differs by one nucleotide. The chain is built from TRBV2 and TRBJ2-5, with 11 positions matching TRBD1. CDR3 length equals 15 residues. The V gene's germline CDR1 is SNHLY and CDR2 FYNNEI. This chain's CDR3 is CASSFRDRGKEAQYF. DNA for the CDR3: TGTGCCAGCAGTTTCCGGGACAGGGGGAAAGAGGCCCAGTACTTC.

This clonotype showed up many times. This sequence joins TRBV9 and TRBJ2-1; no firm D call. With 0 bases removed from V and 0 bases from J, the gap between germline ends came to 7 bases. This CDR3 is 15 amino acids long. Germline V gene data show CDR1 as SGDLS and CDR2 as YYNGEE. CDR3 sequence reads: CASSVGWGSYNEQFF. The DNA for the CDR3 is TGTGCCAGCAGCGTAGGGTGGGGCTCCTACAATGAGCAGTTCTTC.

This chain uses TRBV7-8 with TRBJ1-1, with D maybe TRBD1 (6 bases). Germline assignment: CDR1 SGHVS and CDR2 FQNEAQ. V dropped 3 bases and J dropped 0 bases, with 11 bases sitting between them. The CDR3 is 15 amino acids. The CDR3 protein is CASSFQQGMNTEAFF. The CDR3 coding sequence is TGTGCCAGCAGCTTTCAACAGGGTATGAACACTGAAGCTTTCTTT. Using reference TRBV7-8 and TRBJ1-1 for the parts outside the CDR3, the full variable domain is GAGVSQSPRYKVAKRGQDVALRCDPISGHVSLFWYQQALGQGPEFLTYFQNEAQLDKSGLPSDRFFAERPEGSVSTLKIQRTQQEDSAVYLCASSFQQGMNTEAFFGQGTRLTVV.

This clonotype was seen more than once but under ten times. For the CDR3, the DNA is TGCGCCAGCAGCCAACCGACTGGGACCAGGGAGCTGTTTTTT. It codes for CASSQPTGTRELFF. The rearrangement uses TRBV4-1 and TRBJ2-2; TRBD1 or TRBD2 may be the D gene (5 bases each). Germline lookup yields CDR1 MGHRA and CDR2 YSYEKL. The CDR3 totals 14 residues. V was trimmed by 2 bases and J by 9 bases, leaving 13 bases between them.

The rearrangement joins TRBV7-8 to TRBJ2-7, with D unresolved. The CDR3 is 12 amino acids. The germline CDR1 and CDR2 sequences are SGHVS and FQNEAQ. V lost 5 bases and J lost 4, with 9 bases in between. The DNA of the CDR3 is TGTGCCAGCAGCGGATCATTGTACGAGCAGTACTTC. Its translation: CASSGSLYEQYF.

Ten or more counts support this clonotype. The chain links TRBV12-3 or TRBV12-4 to TRBJ1-2; the D gene is possibly TRBD1 (6 bases). CDR3 length: 17 residues. Trimming removed 7 bases from V and 4 bases from J, with 25 bases in between. The CDR3 DNA follows: TGTGCCAGCACCACGTCCAGGGGCGTAACAACTACCTATGGCTACACCTTC. This codes for CASTTSRGVTTTYGYTF.

This clonotype was seen a single time. A much larger clone lies a single base off, so this may be a read error. V is TRBV27 and J is TRBJ1-5; no firm D call. Germline CDR1 is MNHEY and CDR2 is SMNVEV (reference sequence). V shed 11 bases and J shed 4 bases, with 15 bases lying between them. This CDR3 is built from 13 residues. Here the CDR3 reads CAAGRPSNQPQHF. The CDR3 region has the DNA TGTGCCGCCGGCAGGCCGAGTAATCAGCCCCAGCATTTT.

This clonotype was counted many times. V and J are TRBV19 and TRBJ1-2; 9 nucleotides line up with TRBD1. The V and J ends lost 1 base and 2 bases, in that order; junction bases with no gene match: 2. This CDR3 comprises 15 residues. Per the germline V gene, CDR1 is LNHDA and CDR2 is SQIVND (reference sequence). CDR3 DNA sequence: TGTGCCAGTAGTATAGGAGGGACAGGGAACTATGGCTACACCTTC. This sequence encodes CASSIGGTGNYGYTF.

Ten or more counts support this clonotype. V usage is TRBV7-8 and J usage is TRBJ2-5, with TRBD1 matching 7 bases. Germline-derived CDR1 and CDR2 are SGHVS and FQNEAQ. The CDR3 extends over 16 amino acids. The V gene end was trimmed by 6 bases and the J gene end by 2 bases; junction bases not matched to a gene: 12. CDR3 coding DNA: TGTGCCAGCAGTCCCCGGGGTAGGGGGCTGCAAGAGACCCAGTACTTC. Residues: CASSPRGRGLQETQYF.

Comments on this clonotype: One end of the junction fails to match germline, which may point to a read error. The V gene is TRBV7-7, the J gene TRBJ2-3; a weak D match, TRBD1 (5 bases). The germline CDR1 and CDR2 sequences are SSHAT and FNYEAQ (reference sequence). The CDR3 totals 15 residues. The CDR3 DNA reads as TGTGCTAGCAGCTTAGTTACAGGAGTCACAGATACGCAGTATTTT. Protein product: CASSLVTGVTDTQYF.

In its sample, this clonotype was seen a few times. CDR3 sequence: CSAKELELLYEQYF. The CDR3 DNA follows: TGCAGTGCCAAGGAACTAGAATTACTCTACGAGCAGTACTTC. The chain combines TRBV20-1 with TRBJ2-7; possible D gene TRBD2, 5 bases. Between the trimmed V and J ends, which lost 6 bases and 3 bases, there was a span of 18 bases. The CDR3 is made up of 14 amino acids. From germline, CDR1 is DFQATT and CDR2 SNEGSKA (reference sequence).